This TCR beta chain is drawn from a study of blood T cell repertoires in COVID-19. Study information: Researchers got acute and convalescent COVID-19 samples from the United States, Italy and Spain. T cells, B-cell-depleted T cells, or PBMCs provided the cDNA or gDNA that served as material.

Using immunoSEQ multiplex PCR, the repertoire was profiled, and TCRdb retains in-frame clones only, with some absent. This sample yields 30,000 to 35,000 clones, of which approximately 88% are seen a single time; 7.9% belongs to the top ten. The length of the CDR3 is 16 residues. Germline V CDR1 and CDR2: SGDLS, YYNGEE. V trimming: 1 base; J trimming: 6 bases; junction bases outside the gene matches: 7. Those enrolled in Seattle joined during active infection and were followed longitudinally afterward. The sequence was obtained from a man in his sixties with COVID-19, enrolled during active disease. Sequencing input: peripheral blood. The chain employs TRBV9 and TRBJ1-6, with 7 bases aligning to TRBD1. This chain's CDR3 is CASSVRPGQTNSPLHF. The CDR3, as DNA: TGTGCCAGCAGCGTAAGGCCGGGACAGACTAATTCACCCCTCCACTTT.